These 17 T cell receptor beta chains came from one sample sequenced in a study of T cells after yellow fever vaccination. TCRdb reanalysed the 5' RACE reads using MiXCR and keeps one entry per CDR3 protein. This repertoire shows around 320,000 distinct CDR3 sequences, approximately 4% found once; its top ten account for roughly 21%. Sample: PBMCs, taken 15 days after the yellow fever booster vaccination. These TCRs come from a man between 18 and 35 years old who received the YFV17D yellow fever vaccine.

This clonotype was found many times. The V and J genes are TRBV12-3 or TRBV12-4 and TRBJ2-1; 10 bases match TRBD1. Trimming removed 5 bases from V and 4 bases from J; junction bases left unmatched: 5. The CDR3 is 15 amino acids. CDR3: CASSAGTGVYNEQFF. The CDR3 DNA reads TGTGCCAGCAGTGCCGGGACAGGGGTATACAATGAGCAGTTCTTC.

This clonotype was counted many times. V is TRBV24-1 and J is TRBJ2-3, with TRBD2 identical over 8 bases. Germline loops: CDR1 KGHDR, CDR2 SFDVKD. After removal of 4 bases from V and 5 bases from J, the junction contained 7 bases not matched to a gene. There are 15 residues in the CDR3. The CDR3 sequence: CATSDPGGVGDTQYF. The CDR3 coding sequence is TGTGCCACCAGTGACCCCGGGGGGGTAGGAGATACGCAGTATTTT.

Comments on this clonotype: A single base separates this from a much larger clone, so it may be a read error. V and J are TRBV27 and TRBJ1-2, with D uncertain. The CDR3 length is 13 residues. CDR1 and CDR2 from the germline V gene are MNHEY and SMNVEV (reference sequence). V shed 5 bases and J shed 7 bases, with 14 bases lying between them. The CDR3 nucleotides are TGTGCCAGCAGTATGAACTTTCTGGGTGGCTACACCTTC. Amino acids: CASSMNFLGGYTF.

This clonotype was detected ten times or more. The chain is built from TRBV24-1 and TRBJ1-5, with a possible D match to TRBD1 (6 bases). Trimming stripped 5 bases from V and 4 bases from J, with 11 bases between. Germline assignment: CDR1 KGHDR and CDR2 SFDVKD. CDR3 size: 14 residues. The CDR3 here is CATSGPGQNQPQHF. CDR3 nucleotides: TGTGCCACCAGTGGGCCGGGACAAAATCAGCCCCAGCATTTT.

This clonotype was seen at least ten times. J is TRBJ1-1 and V is TRBV12-3 or TRBV12-4, with TRBD1 identical over 7 bases. Trimming at V came to 3 bases and at J to 11 bases, leaving 3 bases not matched to a gene. The CDR3 length is 11 residues. CDR3 nucleotides: TGTGCCAGCAGTTTCGACAGGGACGCTTTCTTT. Translated: CASSFDRDAFF.

This clonotype was observed many times. This rearrangement joins TRBV5-1 to TRBJ2-1; no clear D. This CDR3 has 15 residues. V was pared by 0 bases and J by 2 bases, with 9 bases between. CDR1 and CDR2 (germline): SGHRS, YFSETQ. The chain's CDR3 is CASSLAAATYNEQFF. For the CDR3, the DNA is TGCGCCAGCAGCTTGGCCGCTGCCACCTACAATGAGCAGTTCTTC.

The chain employs TRBV14 and TRBJ2-5; D is perhaps TRBD1 (6 bases). Trimming removed 3 bases at V and 5 bases at J, with 19 bases between. Germline CDR1 SGHDN, CDR2 FVKESK. The CDR3 runs to 16 residues. The CDR3 DNA sequence: TGTGCCAGCAGCCAGCGAAATACAGGGTTGAGGGAGACCCAGTACTTC. It codes for CASSQRNTGLRETQYF.

This sequence joins TRBV5-1 and TRBJ2-1, with D possibly TRBD1 on 5 matching bases. The CDR3 is 14 amino acids. V gave up 7 bases and J gave up 7 bases, with 18 bases separating them. Germline V gives CDR1 SGHRS, CDR2 YFSETQ. CDR3: CASSWGSYGNEQFF. The CDR3 DNA follows: TGCGCCAGCTCCTGGGGCTCCTACGGAAATGAGCAGTTCTTC.

The sample holds a few counts of this clonotype. J is TRBJ1-5 and V is TRBV7-2, with TRBD1 as a possible D gene (5 bases). Trimming stripped 5 bases from V and 7 bases from J, with 15 bases between. The V gene's germline CDR1 is SGHTA and CDR2 FQGNSA. CDR3 length: 14 amino acids. CDR3 region: CASSVGPGGQPQHF. The CDR3 bases are TGTGCCAGCAGCGTGGGACCAGGCGGGCAGCCCCAGCATTTT.

This clonotype appeared many times. The chain has TRBV7-2 and TRBJ2-1; 8 positions agree with TRBD2. With V trimmed by 4 bases and J by 0 bases, 23 bases remained unmatched. CDR3 size: 22 residues. Per the germline V gene, CDR1 is SGHTA and CDR2 is FQGNSA. CDR3 amino acids: CASSSRQASLAGSRASYNEQFF. CDR3 nucleotide sequence: TGTGCCAGCAGCTCCAGACAGGCAAGTCTAGCGGGTTCACGGGCCTCCTACAATGAGCAGTTCTTC. Full variable domain (outside the CDR3, taken from reference TRBV7-2 and TRBJ2-1): GAGVSQSPSNKVTEKGKDVELRCDPISGHTALYWYRQSLGQGLEFLIYFQGNSAPDKSGLPSDRFSAERTGGSVSTLTIQRTQQEDSAVYLCASSSRQASLAGSRASYNEQFFGPGTRLTVL.

The chain uses TRBV15 and TRBJ2-7; tentative D call: TRBD2 (6 bases). The CDR3 covers 15 residues. The germline V and J ends were trimmed by 5 bases and 0 bases, with 14 bases remaining between them. In germline, CDR1 is LNHNV, CDR2 YYDKDF (reference sequence). CDR3 sequence (DNA): TGTGCCACCAGCGGAGTGGAGGGTAGCTCCTACGAGCAGTACTTC. It is translated as CATSGVEGSSYEQYF.

This clonotype was seen repeatedly, ten times or more. The rearrangement uses TRBV2 and TRBJ2-1, with D possibly being TRBD2 (5 bases). The germline V gene encodes CDR1 SNHLY and CDR2 FYNNEI. Trimming stripped 7 bases from V and 0 bases from J, with 16 bases between. CDR3 length: 16 amino acids. For the CDR3, the DNA is TGTGCCAGCACGTGGGGTAGAGGGTCCTCCTACAATGAGCAGTTCTTC. This gives the protein CASTWGRGSSYNEQFF.

The chain is built from TRBV27 and TRBJ1-6; D remains ambiguous. V lost 5 bases and J lost 0, with 8 bases in between. Per germline, CDR1 MNHEY and CDR2 SMNVEV (reference sequence). The CDR3 runs 15 residues. CDR3 nucleotides: TGTGCCAGCAGTGAGGGAGGCTCCTATAATTCACCCCTCCACTTT. Translating it yields CASSEGGSYNSPLHF.

This clonotype came up a few times. The rearrangement uses TRBV19 and TRBJ2-4; no clear D gene. Germline CDR1 reads LNHDA; CDR2 reads SQIVND (reference sequence). This CDR3 has 13 residues. Trimming took off 5 bases at V and 0 bases at J, with 5 bases between the two ends. The CDR3 region has the DNA TGTGCCAGTAGTTCAGAAGCCAAAAACATTCAGTACTTC. As protein: CASSSEAKNIQYF.

At least ten counts were recorded for this clonotype. The V gene is TRBV7-8, the J gene TRBJ2-5; D unresolved. This CDR3 spans 14 amino acids. V dropped 1 base and J dropped 3 bases, with 9 bases sitting between them. Germline V gives CDR1 SGHVS, CDR2 FQNEAQ. Written as DNA, the CDR3 is TGTGCCAGCAGCTTAGGGGGATCAAAAGAGACCCAGTACTTC. This codes for CASSLGGSKETQYF.

This clonotype showed up many times. V is TRBV10-3 and J is TRBJ1-2; TRBD1 agrees at 7 bases. The CDR3 has 13 amino acids. With V trimmed by 8 bases and J by 2 bases, 5 bases remained unmatched. The V gene's germline CDR1 is ENHRY and CDR2 SYGVKD. CDR3 in DNA: TGTGCCATCGGTCAACAGGGGAACTATGGCTACACCTTC. Protein: CAIGQQGNYGYTF.

This clonotype was recorded at least ten times. The chain employs TRBV15 and TRBJ2-5; tentative D call: TRBD2 (6 bases). The CDR3 is made up of 12 amino acids. Between the trimmed V and J ends, which lost 6 bases and 5 bases, there was a span of 10 bases. Germline V gene sequence: CDR1 LNHNV, CDR2 YYDKDF (reference sequence). The CDR3, as DNA: TGTGCCACCAGGGGGGGTGGGGAGACCCAGTACTTC. Translating it yields CATRGGGETQYF.